This is a list of T cell receptor beta chains from one sample in a study of T-cell reconstitution after alpha-beta-depleted transplantation in children. One entry per CDR3 protein results from TCRdb running MiXCR on the PCR reads. Here the sample spans a few hundred thousand distinct CDR3 sequences, roughly 24% being singletons. The sequencing used PBMCs, collected before TCRalphabeta/CD19-depleted stem cell transplant. Source of these receptors: a girl aged 2-10 years with Fanconi anemia, due to receive a stem cell transplant. CDR3s include the opening cysteine and the closing phenylalanine or tryptophan. The order of the fields is V gene, D gene, clone size, J gene, CDR3 DNA, CDR3 protein. A D gene is named only where the DNA matches it firmly. Size tells how often a clone was seen (once, few, many) or the class of an expanded clone, and some rows leave it out.

>TRBV20-1|.|.|TRBJ1-6
TGCAGTGCTATTCAACTACAGGGTTCACCCCTCCACTTT
CSAIQLQGSPLHF
>TRBV5-1|TRBD2|many|TRBJ2-2
TGCGCCAGCAGCTTGGCCGTAGCGGGAGTCTCCGGGGAGCTGTTTTTT
CASSLAVAGVSGELFF
>TRBV6-1|.|few|TRBJ1-1
TGTGCCAGCAGTGAGCCCGGAGACCCGCGGTGCACTGAAGCTTTCTTT
CASSEPGDPRCTEAFF
>TRBV20-1|.|.|TRBJ2-7
TGCAGTGCTAGAGACGACCATGGGCCCTCCTACGAGCAGTACTTC
CSARDDHGPSYEQYF
>TRBV4-1|.|.|TRBJ2-3
TGCGCCAGCAGCCAAGGGCCGCGGGGAGGAGGAGATACGCAGTATTTT
CASSQGPRGGGDTQYF
>TRBV13|.|.|TRBJ2-7
TGTGCCAGCAGCCGTACCGGGACGCCTAGGGCCTACGAGCAGTACTTC
CASSRTGTPRAYEQYF
>TRBV20-1|TRBD1|.|TRBJ2-7
TGCAGTGCGAGCGACAGGGACGAGCAGTACTTC
CSASDRDEQYF
>TRBV30|TRBD2|.|TRBJ2-3
TGTGCCTGGAGGCGGACTAGCGGGGGTGAGGCAGATACGCAGTATTTT
CAWRRTSGGEADTQYF
>TRBV5-1|.|many|TRBJ2-3
TGCGCCAGCAGCGAGCCCGCTGGTACGCAGTATTTT
CASSEPAGTQYF
>TRBV29-1|.|.|TRBJ2-7
TGCAGCGCCCGACTAGTATCCGAGCAGTACTTC
CSARLVSEQYF
>TRBV5-6|.|.|TRBJ1-2
TGTGCCAGCAGCTTGGACAGGGAGCCAGGAGATGGCTACACCTTC
CASSLDREPGDGYTF
>TRBV12-3/TRBV12-4|.|many|TRBJ2-5
TGTGCCAGCGCTCGGACTATTAACATCGTGGAGACCCAGTACTTC
CASARTINIVETQYF
>TRBV12-3/TRBV12-4|TRBD1|many|TRBJ2-4
TGTGCCAGCAGCCTCAATGGTCAGGGGGCCATTCAGTACTTC
CASSLNGQGAIQYF
>TRBV20-1|.|.|TRBJ2-3
TGCGGTGCGAAGTGGGAGTACCAGTATTTT
CGAKWEYQYF
>TRBV10-3|.|many|TRBJ2-6
TGTGCCATGCTAGGGACTGGGGCCAACGTCCTGACTTTC
CAMLGTGANVLTF
>TRBV29-1|TRBD2|few|TRBJ2-7
TGCAGCGTTGACGGGCTAGCGGGCGACGAGCAGTACTTC
CSVDGLAGDEQYF
>TRBV7-9|.|few|TRBJ2-7
TGTGCCAGCAGCTTTTCGCGGTTGTCCTACGAGCAGTACTTC
CASSFSRLSYEQYF
>TRBV20-1|TRBD2|.|TRBJ2-7
TGCAGTGCTGTCCCCTCTAGCGGGCCTACCTACGAGCAGTACTTC
CSAVPSSGPTYEQYF
>TRBV12-3/TRBV12-4|TRBD2|many|TRBJ2-7
TGTGCCAGCAGCCCCGGGACTAGCGGGAGTCCCTACGAGCAGTACTTC
CASSPGTSGSPYEQYF
>TRBV10-1|TRBD1|.|TRBJ2-6
TGCGCCAGCAGTGAGGTTGACAGGGATGTTTCCTCTGGGGCCAACGTCCTGACTTTC
CASSEVDRDVSSGANVLTF
>TRBV28|.|many|TRBJ2-1
TGTGCCAGCAGTTTATGGGGGGAGCAGTTCTTC
CASSLWGEQFF
>TRBV7-2|TRBD2|many|TRBJ2-1
TGTGCCAGCAGCTTAGGACTAGCGGGGGCCCCTCGTCGTTACAATGAGCAGTTCTTC
CASSLGLAGAPRRYNEQFF
>TRBV28|.|.|TRBJ1-3
TGTGCCAGCAGCACACCCGGGCGGGATGACACCATATATTTT
CASSTPGRDDTIYF
>TRBV11-2|.|.|TRBJ2-7
TGTGCCAGCACCCATAACTGGTGGGACGAGCAGTACTTC
CASTHNWWDEQYF
>TRBV29-1|.|few|TRBJ2-3
TGCAGCGTCCAGTCCGGGTTCAGGGGAGGTGTCGATACGCAGTATTTT
CSVQSGFRGGVDTQYF
>TRBV20-1|TRBD2|many|TRBJ2-3
TGCAGTGCTAGCCGGACTAGCGGGAGTTATACGCAGTATTTT
CSASRTSGSYTQYF
>TRBV20-1|.|few|TRBJ1-1
TGCAGTGCTTGGCAGGATGTCGGTACTGAAGCTTTCTTT
CSAWQDVGTEAFF
>TRBV24-1|TRBD1|.|TRBJ2-3
TGCGCCACCAGTGATAGGGACAGGGTAACAGATACGCAGTATTTT
CATSDRDRVTDTQYF
>TRBV5-1|.|few|TRBJ2-5
TGCGCCAGCAGCCTAGGTGCGGGGGCGTACCAAGAGACCCAGTACTTC
CASSLGAGAYQETQYF
>TRBV29-1|.|many|TRBJ2-7
TGCAGCGTTGGGACAGCCTCCTACGAGCAGTACTTC
CSVGTASYEQYF
>TRBV2|.|few|TRBJ2-7
TGTGCCAGCAGTGCTGGGACCCAGCGCTACGAGCAGTACTTC
CASSAGTQRYEQYF
>TRBV10-3|TRBD1|many|TRBJ2-1
TGTGCCATCAGTGACCCCCGACAGGGGCTCGAAGATGAGCAGTTCTTC
CAISDPRQGLEDEQFF
>TRBV10-3|TRBD2|many|TRBJ2-1
TGTGCCATCAGTGAGGGCGGGAGATTATCCTACAATGAGCAGTTCTTC
CAISEGGRLSYNEQFF
>TRBV29-1|TRBD1|many|TRBJ2-5
TGCAGCCCTTCGGGACAGCGCCAAGAGACCCAGTACTTC
CSPSGQRQETQYF
>TRBV29-1|.|once|TRBJ2-3
TGCAGCGTTATTGAAGGGGGCACAGATACGCAGTATTTT
CSVIEGGTDTQYF
>TRBV12-3/TRBV12-4|TRBD1|many|TRBJ1-5
TGTGCCAGCAGTACGGACAGGGGGCTCGTTGGCAATCAGCCCCAGCATTTT
CASSTDRGLVGNQPQHF
>TRBV29-1|.|.|TRBJ2-1
TGCAGCGTTGAACAACTAACCAATGAGCAGTTCTTC
CSVEQLTNEQFF
>TRBV20-1|TRBD2|many|TRBJ2-3
TGCAGTGCCCCAGCGGGAGCTGGCACAGATACGCAGTATTTT
CSAPAGAGTDTQYF
>TRBV25-1|.|few|TRBJ1-3
TGTGCCACCCAGACTGGAAACACCATATATTTT
CATQTGNTIYF
>TRBV10-3|.|many|TRBJ1-5
TGTGCCATCAGTGAGTCGACTTTGGGTGTTGGCAATCAGCCCCAGCATTTT
CAISESTLGVGNQPQHF
>TRBV12-3/TRBV12-4|.|many|TRBJ1-1
TGTGCCAGCAGTTTACTGGTGACTGAAGCTTTCTTT
CASSLLVTEAFF
>TRBV10-3|TRBD2|many|TRBJ2-7
TGTGCCATCGCACTAGCGCAGTACGAGCAGTACTTC
CAIALAQYEQYF
>TRBV20-1|TRBD2|.|TRBJ2-2
TGCAGTGCTAGTAGGCTAGCGGGAACGAATGGGGAGCTGTTTTTT
CSASRLAGTNGELFF
>TRBV5-1|.|many|TRBJ2-6
TGCGCCAGCAGCTTAGGTTCCCTAGTCTCTGGGGCCAACGTCCTGACTTTC
CASSLGSLVSGANVLTF
>TRBV7-9|TRBD2|many|TRBJ2-1
TGTGCCAGCAGCGGATTCCGCGGGAGCTCCTACAATGAGCAGTTCTTC
CASSGFRGSSYNEQFF
>TRBV4-2|TRBD1|few|TRBJ2-6
TGTGCCAGCAGCATCCGGACAGGGGCGAGATCTGGGGCCAACGTCCTGACTTTC
CASSIRTGARSGANVLTF
>TRBV29-1|TRBD2|many|TRBJ2-7
TGCAGCGCTCGAATAGCGGGGGGACTCACCTACGAGCAGTACTTC
CSARIAGGLTYEQYF
>TRBV20-1|.|many|TRBJ2-1
TGCAGTGCTAGTTACGACGACAATGAGCAGTTCTTC
CSASYDDNEQFF
>TRBV20-1|.|few|TRBJ2-7
TGCAGTGCTAGAGGCGGAATCTACGAGCAGTACTTC
CSARGGIYEQYF